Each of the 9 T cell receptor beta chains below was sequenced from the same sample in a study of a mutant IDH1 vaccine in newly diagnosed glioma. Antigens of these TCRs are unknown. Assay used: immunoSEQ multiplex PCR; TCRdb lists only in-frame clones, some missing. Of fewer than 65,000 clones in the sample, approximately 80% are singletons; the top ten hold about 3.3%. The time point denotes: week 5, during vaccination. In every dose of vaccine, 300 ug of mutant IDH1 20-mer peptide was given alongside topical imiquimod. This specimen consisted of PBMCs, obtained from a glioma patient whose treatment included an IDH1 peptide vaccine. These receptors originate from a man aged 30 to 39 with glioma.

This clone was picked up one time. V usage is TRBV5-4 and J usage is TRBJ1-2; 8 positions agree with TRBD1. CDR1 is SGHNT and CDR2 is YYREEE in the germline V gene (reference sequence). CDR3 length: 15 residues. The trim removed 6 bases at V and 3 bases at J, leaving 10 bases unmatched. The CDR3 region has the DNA TGTGCCAGCAACTTTGGACAGGGAGGTGACTATGGCTACACCTTC. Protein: CASNFGQGGDYGYTF. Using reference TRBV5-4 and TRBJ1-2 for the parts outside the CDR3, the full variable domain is ETGVTQSPTHLIKTRGQQVTLRCSSQSGHNTVSWYQQALGQGPQFIFQYYREEENGRGNFPPRFSGLQFPNYSSELNVNALELDDSALYLCASNFGQGGDYGYTFGSGTRLTVV.

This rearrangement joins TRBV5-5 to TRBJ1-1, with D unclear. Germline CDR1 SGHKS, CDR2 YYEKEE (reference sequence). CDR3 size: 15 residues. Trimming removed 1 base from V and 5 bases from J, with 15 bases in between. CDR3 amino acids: CASSLPPTTATEAFF. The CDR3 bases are TGTGCCAGCAGCTTGCCACCGACCACGGCGACTGAAGCTTTCTTT.

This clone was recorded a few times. Written as DNA, the CDR3 is TGCGCCAGCAGCCAAAGTACAGGGAGAGCGGCTGAAGCTTTCTTT. Protein sequence: CASSQSTGRAAEAFF. The V gene is TRBV4-1, the J gene TRBJ1-1; weak D call: TRBD1 (6 bases). The CDR3 extends over 15 amino acids. V dropped 2 bases and J dropped 6 bases, with 16 bases sitting between them. Germline V gives CDR1 MGHRA, CDR2 YSYEKL.

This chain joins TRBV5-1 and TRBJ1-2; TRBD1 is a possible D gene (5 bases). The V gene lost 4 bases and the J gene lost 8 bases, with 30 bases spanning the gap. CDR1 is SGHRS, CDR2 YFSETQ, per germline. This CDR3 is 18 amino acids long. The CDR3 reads CASSRGSLPGLRTRGYTF. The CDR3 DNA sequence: TGCGCCAGCAGCCGGGGGAGTCTACCGGGACTGAGGACGCGAGGCTACACCTTC.

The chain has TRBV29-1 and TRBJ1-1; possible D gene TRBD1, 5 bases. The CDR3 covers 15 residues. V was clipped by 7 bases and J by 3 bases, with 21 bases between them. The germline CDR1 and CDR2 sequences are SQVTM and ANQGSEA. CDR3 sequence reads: CSATKTTWGDTEAFF. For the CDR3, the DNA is TGCAGCGCAACTAAGACGACCTGGGGGGACACTGAAGCTTTCTTT.

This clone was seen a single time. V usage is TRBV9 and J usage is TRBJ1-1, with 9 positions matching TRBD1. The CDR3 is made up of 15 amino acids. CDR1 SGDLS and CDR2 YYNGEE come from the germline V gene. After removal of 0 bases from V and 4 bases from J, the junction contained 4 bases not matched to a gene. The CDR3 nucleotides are TGTGCCAGCAGCGTAGGGACAGGGGATTTCACTGAAGCTTTCTTT. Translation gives CASSVGTGDFTEAFF.

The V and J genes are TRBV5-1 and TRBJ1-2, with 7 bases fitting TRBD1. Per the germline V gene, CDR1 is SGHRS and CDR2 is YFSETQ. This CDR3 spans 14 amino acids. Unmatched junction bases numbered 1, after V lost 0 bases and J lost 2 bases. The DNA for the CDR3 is TGCGCCAGCAGCTTGGGGACAGGCAACTATGGCTACACCTTC. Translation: CASSLGTGNYGYTF.

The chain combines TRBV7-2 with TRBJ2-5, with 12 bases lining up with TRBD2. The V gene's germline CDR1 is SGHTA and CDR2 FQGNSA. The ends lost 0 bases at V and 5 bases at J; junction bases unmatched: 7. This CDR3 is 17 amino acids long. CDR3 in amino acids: CASSLAPLAGGWETQYF. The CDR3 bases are TGTGCCAGCAGCTTAGCCCCACTAGCGGGGGGTTGGGAGACCCAGTACTTC.

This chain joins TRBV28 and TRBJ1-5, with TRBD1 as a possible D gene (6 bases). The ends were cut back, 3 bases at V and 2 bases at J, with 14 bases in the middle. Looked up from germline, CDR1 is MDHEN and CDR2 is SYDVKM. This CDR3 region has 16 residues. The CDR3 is CASSFIQGIGNQPQHF. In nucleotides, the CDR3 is TGTGCCAGCAGTTTCATACAGGGAATTGGCAATCAGCCCCAGCATTTT.